This TCR beta chain appears in the sequencing data of a study of blood T cell repertoires in COVID-19. Study-wide background: COVID-19 samples from acute and convalescent phases originated in the United States, Italy and Spain. The cDNA or gDNA used as material had been derived from T cells, B-cell-depleted T cells, or PBMCs.

Authors' data handling: Reference gene primer amplification gave estimated nucleated cell counts. Method: immunoSEQ multiplex PCR; TCRdb's copy keeps in-frame clones and lacks some. That table supplies the V and J calls and clone size; D and trimming were determined from the DNA. This sample yields 200,000 to 250,000 clones, of which 88% are seen a single time; about 1.3% belongs to the top ten. Germline V lookup: CDR1 SGHNT, CDR2 YYREEE (reference sequence). This CDR3 has 15 amino acids. The junction had 1 base not matched to a gene; V was cut back by 0 bases and J by 1 base. V usage is TRBV5-4 and J usage is TRBJ1-5, with 7 bases lining up with TRBD1. The TCR originated in a man aged 80 or over with acute or convalescent COVID-19. Input material: peripheral blood. CDR3: CASSLAGGSNQPQHF. CDR3 in DNA: TGTGCCAGCAGCTTGGCAGGGGGAAGCAATCAGCCCCAGCATTTT.